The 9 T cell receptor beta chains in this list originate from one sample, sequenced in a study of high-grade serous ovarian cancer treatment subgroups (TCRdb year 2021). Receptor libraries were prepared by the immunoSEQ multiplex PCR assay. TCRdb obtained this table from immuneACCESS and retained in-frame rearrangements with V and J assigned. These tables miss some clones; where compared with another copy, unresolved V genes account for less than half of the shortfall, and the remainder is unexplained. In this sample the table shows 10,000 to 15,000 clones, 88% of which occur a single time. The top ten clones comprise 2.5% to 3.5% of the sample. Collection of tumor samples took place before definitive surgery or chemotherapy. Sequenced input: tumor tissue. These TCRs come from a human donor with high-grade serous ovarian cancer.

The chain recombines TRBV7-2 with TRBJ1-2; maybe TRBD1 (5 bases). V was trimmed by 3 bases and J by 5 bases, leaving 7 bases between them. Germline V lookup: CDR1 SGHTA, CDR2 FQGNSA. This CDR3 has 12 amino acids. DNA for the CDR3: TGTGCCAGCAGCTTCGACAGATATGGCTACACCTTC. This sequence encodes CASSFDRYGYTF.

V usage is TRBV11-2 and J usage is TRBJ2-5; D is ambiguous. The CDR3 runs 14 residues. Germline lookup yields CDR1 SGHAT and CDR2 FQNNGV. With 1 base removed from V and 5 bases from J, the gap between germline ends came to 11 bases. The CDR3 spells CASSLASALETQYF. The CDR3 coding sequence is TGTGCCAGCAGCTTAGCATCAGCTTTGGAGACCCAGTACTTC.

The CDR3 DNA follows: TGCGCCAGCAGCCGAGAACAGAACTATGGCTACACCTTC. Its protein product is CASSREQNYGYTF. The chain couples TRBV4-3 to TRBJ1-2; D not certain. CDR1 and CDR2 from the germline V gene are LGHNA and YSLEER. This CDR3 spans 13 amino acids. V dropped 4 bases and J dropped 2 bases, with 8 bases sitting between them.

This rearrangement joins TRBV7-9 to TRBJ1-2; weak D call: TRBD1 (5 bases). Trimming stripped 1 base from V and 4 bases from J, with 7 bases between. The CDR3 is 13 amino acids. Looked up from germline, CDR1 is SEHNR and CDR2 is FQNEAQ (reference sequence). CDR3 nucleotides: TGTGCCAGCAGCTTAGAACAGGCCTATGGCTACACCTTC. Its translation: CASSLEQAYGYTF.

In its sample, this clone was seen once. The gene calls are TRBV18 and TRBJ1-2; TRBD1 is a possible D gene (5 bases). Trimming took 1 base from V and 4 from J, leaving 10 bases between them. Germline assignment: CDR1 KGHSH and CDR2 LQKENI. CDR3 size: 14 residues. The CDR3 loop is CASSPQGSGYGYTF. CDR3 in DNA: TGTGCCAGCTCACCACAGGGGTCCGGCTATGGCTACACCTTC.

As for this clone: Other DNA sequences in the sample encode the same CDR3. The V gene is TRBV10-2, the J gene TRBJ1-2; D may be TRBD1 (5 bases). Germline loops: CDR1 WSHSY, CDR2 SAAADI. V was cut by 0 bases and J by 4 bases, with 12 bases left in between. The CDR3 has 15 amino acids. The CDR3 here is CASSESRGVSYGYTF. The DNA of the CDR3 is TGCGCCAGCAGTGAGTCCCGAGGGGTTAGCTATGGCTACACCTTC.

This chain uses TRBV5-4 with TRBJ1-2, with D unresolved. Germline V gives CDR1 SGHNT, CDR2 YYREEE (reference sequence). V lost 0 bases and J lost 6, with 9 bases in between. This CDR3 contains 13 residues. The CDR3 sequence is CASSLGLGDGYTF. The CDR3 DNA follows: TGTGCCAGCAGCTTGGGATTGGGTGATGGCTACACCTTC.

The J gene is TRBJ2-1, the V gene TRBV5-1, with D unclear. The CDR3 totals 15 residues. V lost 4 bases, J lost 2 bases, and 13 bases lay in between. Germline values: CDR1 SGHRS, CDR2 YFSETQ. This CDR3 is CASSELTLTYNEQFF. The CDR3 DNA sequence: TGCGCCAGCAGCGAACTGACGCTAACCTACAATGAGCAGTTCTTC.

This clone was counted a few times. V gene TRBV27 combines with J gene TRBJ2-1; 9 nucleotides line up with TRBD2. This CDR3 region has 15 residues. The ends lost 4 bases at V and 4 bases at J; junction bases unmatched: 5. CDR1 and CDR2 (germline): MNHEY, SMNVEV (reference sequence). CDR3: CASSSRLAVYNEQFF. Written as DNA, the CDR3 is TGTGCCAGCAGTTCAAGACTAGCGGTGTACAATGAGCAGTTCTTC.